The 3 T cell receptor beta chains presented below share a single source sample, sequenced in a study of T cell repertoires in cytomegalovirus infection. TCRdb recomputed calls from the reads with MiXCR, one row per CDR3 protein. The sample includes 200,000 or so distinct CDR3 sequences, roughly 27% of them seen just once. The specimen was PBMCs. The receptors stem from a human donor in good health (CMV status not recorded). Some clones in this sample may be carry-over from other donors' samples.

Comment on this clonotype: It may be a read error: a sequence one base away is much more abundant. The chain uses TRBV7-2 and TRBJ2-3; the D is unclear. The V gene's germline CDR1 is SGHTA and CDR2 FQGNSA. The CDR3 covers 15 residues. The CDR3 nucleotides read TGTGCCAGCAGCTTATCGGACCTTAGCACAGATATGCAGTATTTT. Amino acid sequence: CASSLSDLSTDMQYF. Filled out from reference TRBV7-2 and TRBJ2-3, the complete variable domain reads GAGVSQSPSNKVTEKGKDVELRCDPISGHTALYWYRQSLGQGLEFLIYFQGNSAPDKSGLPSDRFSAERTGGSVSTLTIQRTQQEDSAVYLCASSLSDLSTDMQYFGPGTRLTVL.

This clonotype was seen only once. One end of the junction does not line up with germline, which may come from a read error. The rearrangement uses TRBV6-6 and TRBJ1-5; 9 bases map to TRBD1. Per germline, CDR1 MNHNY and CDR2 SVGAGI (reference sequence). The CDR3 has 14 amino acids. CDR3 loop: CARSPTGGNQPQHF. In DNA form, the CDR3 reads TGTGCCCGCAGCCCGACAGGGGGAAATCAGCCCCAGCATTTT.

This clonotype was counted ten times or more. The chain links TRBV7-2 to TRBJ1-1; the D is unclear. From germline, CDR1 is SGHTA and CDR2 FQGNSA. This CDR3 has 13 amino acids. Between the trimmed V and J ends, which lost 3 bases and 1 base, there was a span of 6 bases. The CDR3 loop reads CASSFAGNTEAFF. CDR3 DNA sequence: TGTGCCAGCAGCTTCGCCGGGAACACTGAAGCTTTCTTT.